The 11 T cell receptor beta chains below all came from one sample that was sequenced in a study of cytomegalovirus exposure and HLA in healthy donors (dated by TCRdb to about 2017). Receptors were amplified or captured by the immunoSEQ multiplex PCR assay. For the multiplex PCR, a mixture combining 60 forward primers for TCR Vbeta segments and 13 reverse primers for TCR Jbeta segments was used. TCRdb mirrors the immuneACCESS table, restricted to in-frame sequences. Some clones are absent from its copies; in checked studies, under half trace to an unresolved V gene, and the reason for the others is unknown. This sample lists 150,000 to 200,000 clones; 77% were detected once. The ten biggest clones cover 3.5% to 4.5% of the sample. Sequencing used PBMCs. Receptors originate from a woman aged 55 to 70 in good health and CMV-seropositive.

The chain has TRBV4-3 and TRBJ2-1; D ambiguous. CDR3 size: 15 residues. The V and J ends lost 0 bases and 4 bases respectively, with 10 bases between them. In germline, CDR1 is LGHNA, CDR2 YSLEER. CDR3 in DNA: TGCGCCAGCAGCCAAGAGAGACTCCGATACAATGAGCAGTTCTTC. Encoded protein: CASSQERLRYNEQFF.

Points on this clone: The junction shows a germline mismatch at one end, possibly a read error. The chain uses TRBV27 and TRBJ2-2; 11 nucleotides align to TRBD2. CDR1 MNHEY and CDR2 SMNVEV come from the germline V gene (reference sequence). The CDR3 sequence is 16 residues long. The CDR3, as DNA: TGTGCCAGCAGACCGGGACTAGCGGCGAACACCGGGAAGCTGTTTTTT. Its translation is CASRPGLAANTGKLFF.

Concerning this clone: At one of its ends the junction is not consistent with the germline gene, which may arise from a read error. The chain employs TRBV11-3 and TRBJ2-1, with 8 bases lining up with TRBD2. Per the germline V gene, CDR1 is SGHNT and CDR2 is YENEEA. The CDR3 is 16 residues long. The CDR3 DNA is TGTGCCAACAGCCCAGGGTTCCGGGGGGGCTACAATGAGCAGTTCTTC. Translated, it gives CANSPGFRGGYNEQFF.

This chain uses TRBV6-5 with TRBJ2-4, with 7 nucleotides matching TRBD1. This CDR3 is built from 14 residues. V shed 8 bases and J 7 bases; nucleotides not matched to a gene: 11. From germline, CDR1 is MNHEY and CDR2 SVGAGI. The CDR3 sequence is CASSKDRAVNIQYF. The CDR3 DNA is TGTGCCAGCTCCAAAGACAGGGCGGTCAACATTCAGTACTTC.

V usage is TRBV30 and J usage is TRBJ1-1, with TRBD1 identical over 11 bases. V was clipped by 5 bases and J by 10 bases; unmatched bases: 12. Germline loops: CDR1 GTSNPN, CDR2 SVGIG (reference sequence). The CDR3 has 14 amino acids. This CDR3 reads CAWGRDRGIWGAFF. The CDR3 DNA is TGTGCCTGGGGCCGGGACAGGGGGATCTGGGGAGCTTTCTTT.

The chain combines TRBV7-9 with TRBJ2-1; TRBD1 might be the D (6 bases). CDR3 length: 15 residues. The ends were cut back, 5 bases at V and 5 bases at J, with 16 bases in the middle. Per the germline V gene, CDR1 is SEHNR and CDR2 is FQNEAQ (reference sequence). CDR3 residues: CASSGQRDRDNEQFF. CDR3 sequence (DNA): TGTGCCAGCAGCGGACAGAGGGACCGAGACAATGAGCAGTTCTTC.

The V call is TRBV4-2, the J call TRBJ2-1, with TRBD2 matching 13 bases. V shed 2 bases and J 3 bases; nucleotides not matched to a gene: 4. Germline V lookup: CDR1 LGHNA, CDR2 YNFKEQ. The CDR3 contains 17 residues. The CDR3 is CASSQLLAGGHYNEQFF. The CDR3 DNA reads TGTGCCAGCAGCCAACTACTAGCGGGAGGGCACTACAATGAGCAGTTCTTC.

This clone turned up a few times. The chain recombines TRBV11-1 with TRBJ1-1; D ambiguous. The V and J ends lost 6 bases and 1 base respectively, with 9 bases between them. The CDR3 covers 13 residues. The germline V gene encodes CDR1 SGHAT and CDR2 FQDESV (reference sequence). CDR3 sequence (DNA): TGTGCCAGCAGGCCTACAGAGAACACTGAAGCTTTCTTT. The encoded protein is CASRPTENTEAFF.

The gene calls are TRBV5-6 and TRBJ2-1; 9 nucleotides agree with TRBD1. Germline V CDR1 and CDR2: SGHDT, YYEEEE. The CDR3 has 15 amino acids. The junction had 8 bases not matched to a gene; V was cut back by 2 bases and J by 8 bases. The CDR3 nucleotides read TGTGCCAGCAGCTTCCCCGGACAGGGGAGGGATGAGCAGTTCTTC. The encoded protein is CASSFPGQGRDEQFF.

V is TRBV5-4 and J is TRBJ2-1; 11 nucleotides line up with TRBD2. V gave up 5 bases and J gave up 13 bases; unmatched junction bases: 14. Germline CDR1 and CDR2: SGHNT and YYREEE (reference sequence). The CDR3 has 15 amino acids. DNA of the CDR3: TGTGCCAGCAGTTTTATGGGACTAGCGGTCTCGGGACAGTTCTTC. Protein product: CASSFMGLAVSGQFF.

The chain employs TRBV6-6 and TRBJ1-2, with D perhaps matching TRBD1 (6 bases). The V gene's germline CDR1 is MNHNY and CDR2 SVGAGI (reference sequence). Trimming left V 6 bases short and J 6 bases short, with 17 bases between. This CDR3 has 14 residues. The CDR3, as DNA: TGTGCCAGCAGCCGAACCCAGGGGACAAATGGCTACACCTTC. Protein product: CASSRTQGTNGYTF.